This T cell receptor (beta chain) was identified in a study of shared clonotypes between healthy human individuals. CDR3 length: 15 amino acids. Germline V lookup: CDR1 PRHDT, CDR2 FYEKMQ (reference sequence). Repertoires were generated with immunoSEQ multiplex PCR, while TCRdb's copy carries only in-frame clones and drops some. This table holds about 2 million clones, about 95% found once. CD45RO negativity and positive selection for CCR7 defined naive CD8 cells, a population that excluded terminally differentiated effector memory CD45RA+ cells. The sample holds one count of this clone. Mismatch with germline at one junction end may stem from a read error.

The clonotype comes from a man between 18 and 35 years old in good health. The chain links TRBV13 to TRBJ1-1; D unresolved. The source material was naive CD8+ T cells sorted from blood. Here the CDR3 DNA reads TGTGCCAGCAGCCCGCCGGACCTAGGTGGTACTGAAACTTTCTTT. This translates into CASSPPDLGGTETFF.